Listed below are T cell receptor beta chains from one sample, sequenced in a study of T-cell reconstitution after alpha-beta-depleted transplantation in children. TCRdb independently ran MiXCR on the PCR reads; one entry per CDR3 protein. Here the sample spans fewer than 25,000 distinct CDR3 sequences, about 11% being singletons. The sample consisted of PBMCs from the stem cell graft donor, taken from the stem cell graft. Every receptor here comes from a human donor who donated a stem cell graft to a child with chronic granulomatous disease. CDR3s include the opening cysteine and the closing phenylalanine or tryptophan. The order of the fields is clone size, V gene, D gene, J gene, CDR3 DNA, CDR3 protein. The D gene is left open where the match is weak. Not all rows give a size; the values are once, few, many and, for expanded clones, a class.

abundance: NA
v_gene: TRBV5-1
d_gene: TRBD1
j_gene: TRBJ2-2
CDR3nt: TGCGCCAGCAGCCTGGGACAGGTTGGGGAGCTGTTTTTT
CDR3aa: CASSLGQVGELFF

abundance: many
v_gene: TRBV29-1
d_gene: NA
j_gene: TRBJ2-6
CDR3nt: TGCAGCGTTGAAGAAGGCATTCCCTCTGGGGCCAACGTCCTGACTTTC
CDR3aa: CSVEEGIPSGANVLTF

abundance: many
v_gene: TRBV27
d_gene: NA
j_gene: TRBJ2-3
CDR3nt: TGTGCCAGCAGTTTATCCGGGACCCTAACAGATACGCAGTATTTT
CDR3aa: CASSLSGTLTDTQYF

abundance: NA
v_gene: TRBV29-1
d_gene: TRBD1
j_gene: TRBJ2-1
CDR3nt: TGCAGCGTGGATGAGACAGGGTTCCATGAGCAGTTCTTC
CDR3aa: CSVDETGFHEQFF

abundance: many
v_gene: TRBV28
d_gene: NA
j_gene: TRBJ2-7
CDR3nt: TGTGCCAGCAGTTCGGCGGGATCGGTCTACGAGCAGTACTTC
CDR3aa: CASSSAGSVYEQYF

abundance: few
v_gene: TRBV5-6
d_gene: NA
j_gene: TRBJ1-5
CDR3nt: TGTGCCAGCAGCCGCGGAGGCATCAATCAGCCCCAGCATTTT
CDR3aa: CASSRGGINQPQHF

abundance: medium-sized
v_gene: TRBV7-9
d_gene: NA
j_gene: TRBJ1-1
CDR3nt: TGTGCCAGCAGCTCCGAACAGGGTCGGCGGGTCTTT
CDR3aa: CASSSEQGRRVF

abundance: many
v_gene: TRBV9
d_gene: TRBD2
j_gene: TRBJ2-7
CDR3nt: TGTGCCAGCAGCGTAGAAGCGGGACCCCGCTCCTACGAGCAGTACTTC
CDR3aa: CASSVEAGPRSYEQYF

abundance: medium-sized
v_gene: TRBV20-1
d_gene: NA
j_gene: TRBJ2-3
CDR3nt: TGCAGTGCTTGGCACGGAGAGACAGATACGCAGTATTTT
CDR3aa: CSAWHGETDTQYF

abundance: many
v_gene: TRBV20-1
d_gene: NA
j_gene: TRBJ2-7
CDR3nt: TGCAGTGCTAGGGGGATACTCTACGAGCAGTACTTC
CDR3aa: CSARGILYEQYF

abundance: many
v_gene: TRBV6-2/TRBV6-3
d_gene: NA
j_gene: TRBJ2-1
CDR3nt: TGTGCCAGCAGTTACTCGGGCTGGCGGCCCTACAATGAGCAGTTCTTC
CDR3aa: CASSYSGWRPYNEQFF

abundance: many
v_gene: TRBV20-1
d_gene: TRBD2
j_gene: TRBJ2-7
CDR3nt: TGCAGTGCTCGGGCAACTAGCGGGGGCGAGCAGTACTTC
CDR3aa: CSARATSGGEQYF

abundance: many
v_gene: TRBV12-3/TRBV12-4
d_gene: NA
j_gene: TRBJ2-1
CDR3nt: TGTGCCAGCAGACCCTCGACTAGCTCCTACAATGAGCAGTTCTTC
CDR3aa: CASRPSTSSYNEQFF

abundance: NA
v_gene: TRBV3-1
d_gene: TRBD1
j_gene: TRBJ2-3
CDR3nt: TGTGCCAGCAGCCAGGGAGCACAGGGGGCAGATACGCAGTATTTT
CDR3aa: CASSQGAQGADTQYF

abundance: many
v_gene: TRBV7-9
d_gene: NA
j_gene: TRBJ2-1
CDR3nt: TGTGCCAGCAGCCCACAGCGGAACTCCTACAATGAGCAGTTCTTC
CDR3aa: CASSPQRNSYNEQFF

abundance: NA
v_gene: TRBV7-2
d_gene: NA
j_gene: TRBJ2-7
CDR3nt: TGTGCCAGCAGCTTACAATTACTCTACGAGCAGTACTTC
CDR3aa: CASSLQLLYEQYF

abundance: many
v_gene: TRBV12-3/TRBV12-4
d_gene: TRBD2
j_gene: TRBJ2-2
CDR3nt: TGTGCCAGCAGTTTGAGACTAGCGGCCAACACCGGGGAGCTGTTTTTT
CDR3aa: CASSLRLAANTGELFF

abundance: many
v_gene: TRBV5-1
d_gene: NA
j_gene: TRBJ1-6
CDR3nt: TGCGCCAGCAGCTTGTCCATTCGATATTCACCCCTCCACTTT
CDR3aa: CASSLSIRYSPLHF

abundance: many
v_gene: TRBV9
d_gene: TRBD1
j_gene: TRBJ2-5
CDR3nt: TGTGCCAGCAGCGTCAGGGACAGGGGGGAAGAGACCCAGTACTTC
CDR3aa: CASSVRDRGEETQYF

abundance: many
v_gene: TRBV7-9
d_gene: NA
j_gene: TRBJ1-4
CDR3nt: TGTGCCAGCAGCTTAGGACCTACAACTAATGAAAAACTGTTTTTT
CDR3aa: CASSLGPTTNEKLFF

abundance: many
v_gene: TRBV29-1
d_gene: NA
j_gene: TRBJ2-7
CDR3nt: TGCAGCGCGGAATTGCCGATTTCGGACGAGCAGTACTTC
CDR3aa: CSAELPISDEQYF

abundance: many
v_gene: TRBV7-9
d_gene: TRBD1
j_gene: TRBJ2-7
CDR3nt: TGTGCCAGCAGCTTAGCCGGGACAGGGCCCTACGAGCAGTACTTC
CDR3aa: CASSLAGTGPYEQYF

abundance: many
v_gene: TRBV27
d_gene: NA
j_gene: TRBJ2-1
CDR3nt: TGTGCCAGCAGGGACGGTACATACAATGAGCAGTTCTTC
CDR3aa: CASRDGTYNEQFF

abundance: many
v_gene: TRBV10-3
d_gene: NA
j_gene: TRBJ1-3
CDR3nt: TGTGCCATCAGTGAGGGGGAAAACTCTGGAAACACCATATATTTT
CDR3aa: CAISEGENSGNTIYF

abundance: many
v_gene: TRBV20-1
d_gene: TRBD1
j_gene: TRBJ2-7
CDR3nt: TGCAGTGCTCCCGACAGGGGTACCTACGAGCAGTACTTC
CDR3aa: CSAPDRGTYEQYF

abundance: few
v_gene: TRBV7-9
d_gene: NA
j_gene: TRBJ2-1
CDR3nt: TGTGCCAGCAGCTCCTCTCAATACAATGAGCAGTTCTTC
CDR3aa: CASSSSQYNEQFF

abundance: many
v_gene: TRBV20-1
d_gene: NA
j_gene: TRBJ1-5
CDR3nt: TGCAGTGCTAGAGATGGGGTCAGGCAGCCCCAGCATTTT
CDR3aa: CSARDGVRQPQHF

abundance: NA
v_gene: TRBV12-3/TRBV12-4
d_gene: TRBD1
j_gene: TRBJ2-6
CDR3nt: TGTACCTTCAGTTTAAAGGGGACAGGGACATCTGGGGCCAACGTCCTGACTTTC
CDR3aa: CTFSLKGTGTSGANVLTF

abundance: many
v_gene: TRBV7-3
d_gene: TRBD1
j_gene: TRBJ1-5
CDR3nt: TGTGCCAGCACCGTAAGGACAGGGGGCAATCAGCCCCAGCATTTT
CDR3aa: CASTVRTGGNQPQHF

abundance: many
v_gene: TRBV6-5
d_gene: NA
j_gene: TRBJ2-2
CDR3nt: TGTGCCAGCACCTCGGCCGTTAGCGGGGAGCTGTTTTTT
CDR3aa: CASTSAVSGELFF

abundance: many
v_gene: TRBV7-9
d_gene: NA
j_gene: TRBJ2-1
CDR3nt: TGTGCCAGCAGCTTAGCGTCCAACAATGAGCAGTTCTTC
CDR3aa: CASSLASNNEQFF

abundance: NA
v_gene: TRBV6-2/TRBV6-3
d_gene: NA
j_gene: TRBJ2-3
CDR3nt: TGTGCCAGCAGTCCGACCCACGGACGGTCAGATACGCAGTATTTC
CDR3aa: CASSPTHGRSDTQYF

abundance: many
v_gene: TRBV7-3
d_gene: TRBD2
j_gene: TRBJ2-1
CDR3nt: TGTGCCAGCAGCTTACTCGCGGGAGGGTCCATAATGTCCTACAATGAGCAGTTCTTC
CDR3aa: CASSLLAGGSIMSYNEQFF

abundance: once
v_gene: TRBV20-1
d_gene: NA
j_gene: TRBJ1-1
CDR3nt: TGCAGTGCTAGAAGTGCGCAACGGACAGTTAACACTGAAGCTTTCTTC
CDR3aa: CSARSAQRTVNTEAFF

abundance: many
v_gene: TRBV7-3
d_gene: NA
j_gene: TRBJ2-1
CDR3nt: TGTGCCAGCAGCTCCTCCCCCATAGTCGCGGAGCAGTTCTTC
CDR3aa: CASSSSPIVAEQFF

abundance: many
v_gene: TRBV5-1
d_gene: TRBD1
j_gene: TRBJ2-7
CDR3nt: TGCGCCAGCAGCTCGGGACAGGGCCCCCGCGAGCAGTACTTC
CDR3aa: CASSSGQGPREQYF

abundance: many
v_gene: TRBV7-2
d_gene: NA
j_gene: TRBJ2-7
CDR3nt: TGTGCCAGCAGCCTCAGAGGTCGCGAGCAGTACTTC
CDR3aa: CASSLRGREQYF

abundance: many
v_gene: TRBV3-1
d_gene: TRBD1
j_gene: TRBJ1-2
CDR3nt: TGTGCCAGCAGCCGGGACAGGGGGATATATAACTATGGCTACACCTTC
CDR3aa: CASSRDRGIYNYGYTF

abundance: many
v_gene: TRBV12-3/TRBV12-4
d_gene: NA
j_gene: TRBJ2-6
CDR3nt: TGTGCCAGCAGTTTCGACACGACTGGGGCCAACGTCCTGACTTTC
CDR3aa: CASSFDTTGANVLTF

abundance: many
v_gene: TRBV11-2
d_gene: TRBD2
j_gene: TRBJ2-1
CDR3nt: TGTGCCAGCAGCTTAGATCCGGGAGGGGCCAATGAGCAGTTCTTC
CDR3aa: CASSLDPGGANEQFF

abundance: many
v_gene: TRBV29-1
d_gene: NA
j_gene: TRBJ2-5
CDR3nt: TGCAGCGCCCGCGGTTCGCAGGAGACCCAGTACTTC
CDR3aa: CSARGSQETQYF

abundance: many
v_gene: TRBV29-1
d_gene: NA
j_gene: TRBJ2-1
CDR3nt: TGCAGCGTTGGACTACGAGGGGACAATGAGCAGTTCTTC
CDR3aa: CSVGLRGDNEQFF

abundance: many
v_gene: TRBV15
d_gene: TRBD2
j_gene: TRBJ2-3
CDR3nt: TGTGCCACCAGGGAAATAGCGGGAGGGCCAGATACGCAGTATTTT
CDR3aa: CATREIAGGPDTQYF

abundance: many
v_gene: TRBV27
d_gene: NA
j_gene: TRBJ2-7
CDR3nt: TGTGCCAGCAGTTTAGGCGGCGGGATACCCTACGAGCAGTACTTC
CDR3aa: CASSLGGGIPYEQYF

abundance: many
v_gene: TRBV5-1
d_gene: TRBD2
j_gene: TRBJ2-5
CDR3nt: TGCGCCAGCAGCTTATACAAAGCGGGGGTATCAGAGACCCAGTACTTC
CDR3aa: CASSLYKAGVSETQYF

abundance: many
v_gene: TRBV27
d_gene: NA
j_gene: TRBJ1-1
CDR3nt: TGTGCCAGCATCGTTCCCCCCGAAGCTTTCTTT
CDR3aa: CASIVPPEAFF

abundance: many
v_gene: TRBV6-6
d_gene: NA
j_gene: TRBJ2-5
CDR3nt: TGTGCCAGCAGTTACGGGCAAGAGACCCAGTACTTC
CDR3aa: CASSYGQETQYF

abundance: many
v_gene: TRBV5-6
d_gene: NA
j_gene: TRBJ2-2
CDR3nt: TGTGCCAGCAGCTTGGCCGTAACAGGATCGAACACCGGGGAGCTGTTTTTT
CDR3aa: CASSLAVTGSNTGELFF

abundance: many
v_gene: TRBV29-1
d_gene: NA
j_gene: TRBJ2-7
CDR3nt: TGCAGGATAAACTCTAGGGAACCAGGGTACGAGCAGTACTTC
CDR3aa: CRINSREPGYEQYF

abundance: medium-sized
v_gene: TRBV5-1
d_gene: NA
j_gene: TRBJ2-3
CDR3nt: TGCGCCAGCAGCTTGTCTAACACAGATACGCAGTATTTT
CDR3aa: CASSLSNTDTQYF

abundance: many
v_gene: TRBV5-1
d_gene: NA
j_gene: TRBJ2-7
CDR3nt: TGCGCCAGCAGCATCGACAGCTACGAGCAGTACTTC
CDR3aa: CASSIDSYEQYF

abundance: many
v_gene: TRBV10-3
d_gene: TRBD2
j_gene: TRBJ2-1
CDR3nt: TGTGCCACCTGGGGCTCCACTAGCGGGAGCGTCGATGAGCAGTTCTTC
CDR3aa: CATWGSTSGSVDEQFF

abundance: large
v_gene: TRBV7-4
d_gene: NA
j_gene: TRBJ1-5
CDR3nt: TGTGCCAGCACGGACTTTCGTCAGCCCCAGCATTTT
CDR3aa: CASTDFRQPQHF